Each of the 27 T cell receptor beta chains below was sequenced from the same sample in a study of T cell responses to AZD1222 COVID-19 vaccine. Clones were sequenced by immunoSEQ multiplex PCR, and TCRdb holds only the in-frame ones, with some missing. Of around 100,000 clones listed, 93% are singletons. The sample here was peripheral blood, taken on day 0 of AZD1222 vaccination. The receptors were sampled from an adult in good health.

V is TRBV10-3 and J is TRBJ2-3; tentatively, D is TRBD2 (6 bases). The CDR3 consists of 14 residues. V shed 8 bases and J shed 0 bases, with 12 bases lying between them. Germline V lookup: CDR1 ENHRY, CDR2 SYGVKD. The CDR3 sequence: CAILSGSSTDTQYF. The CDR3 bases are TGTGCCATCCTTAGCGGCAGTAGCACAGATACGCAGTATTTT.

This clone has just one count. This chain joins TRBV5-1 and TRBJ2-5, with D tentatively TRBD2 (5 bases). Germline V gene sequence: CDR1 SGHRS, CDR2 YFSETQ. This CDR3 spans 14 amino acids. V was shortened by 4 bases and J by 4 bases, with 14 bases between the two germline ends. This chain's CDR3 is CASSDTAAGETQYF. The CDR3 DNA sequence: TGCGCCAGCAGCGATACAGCGGCGGGAGAGACCCAGTACTTC.

The CDR3 reads CASSLFSTGGYQPQHF. In DNA form, the CDR3 reads TGTGCCAGCAGTTTATTCTCGACAGGGGGCTATCAGCCCCAGCATTTT. This chain joins TRBV27 and TRBJ1-5, with 10 bases lining up with TRBD1. The CDR3 has 16 amino acids. The J segment lost 5 bases and the V segment lost 1 base, leaving 5 bases of the junction unmatched. Germline CDR1 reads MNHEY; CDR2 reads SMNVEV (reference sequence).

V gene TRBV3-1 (or the pseudogene TRBV3-2) combines with J gene TRBJ2-2; D perhaps matches TRBD1 (5 bases). Trimming removed 7 bases from V and 0 bases from J, with 15 bases in between. The germline V gene encodes CDR1 LGHDT and CDR2 YNNKEL (reference sequence). This CDR3 comprises 16 residues. CDR3 residues: CASNGDSHANTGELFF. CDR3 bases: TGTGCCAGCAACGGCGACAGCCACGCGAACACCGGGGAGCTGTTTTTT.

This clone was seen just once. V is TRBV28 and J is TRBJ2-2, with D possibly TRBD2 on 5 matching bases. The CDR3 totals 13 residues. Trimming shortened V by 7 bases and J by 4 bases, and 10 bases separated the two germline ends. Germline loops: CDR1 MDHEN, CDR2 SYDVKM. CDR3: CASTLGSTGELFF. CDR3 DNA sequence: TGTGCCAGCACCCTAGGGAGCACCGGGGAGCTGTTTTTT.

The J gene is TRBJ2-3, the V gene TRBV21-1; the table's TRBD2 call for D was not verified on the DNA. TRBV21-1 is tagged as a pseudogene. This CDR3 has 16 residues. CDR3 nucleotides: TGTGCCAGCACCGAGACTAGCGGGTCTAGCACAGATACGCAGTATTTT. This gives the protein CASTETSGSSTDTQYF.

The V call is TRBV4-1, the J call TRBJ2-1; 9 bases map to TRBD1. Germline V gives CDR1 MGHRA, CDR2 YSYEKL. V lost 1 base to trimming and J lost 15 bases; unmatched junction nucleotides: 13. There are 15 residues in the CDR3. The DNA of the CDR3 is TGCGCCAGCAGCCAAGGGACAGGGGACCTAGGGGGGTGGTTCTTC. This translates into CASSQGTGDLGGWFF.

The V gene is TRBV18, the J gene TRBJ2-7; maybe TRBD2 (6 bases). Per germline, CDR1 KGHSH and CDR2 LQKENI. V shed 4 bases and J shed 6 bases, with 13 bases lying between them. CDR3 size: 13 residues. Here the CDR3 DNA reads TGTGCCAGCTCACGGCACGGGGGAGGCGAGCAGTACTTC. Its protein is CASSRHGGGEQYF.

The rearrangement links TRBV19 to TRBJ2-1, with 8 bases fitting TRBD2. After removal of 3 bases from V and 6 bases from J, the junction contained 1 base not matched to a gene. CDR1 LNHDA and CDR2 SQIVND come from the germline V gene (reference sequence). The CDR3 covers 13 residues. CDR3 DNA: TGTGCCAGTAGTATTCGGGGGGGCAATGAGCAGTTCTTC. Its translation: CASSIRGGNEQFF.

This clone was observed once. The chain carries TRBV14 and TRBJ1-3; D perhaps matches TRBD1 (5 bases). The CDR3 is made up of 16 amino acids. V dropped 6 bases and J dropped 2 bases, with 17 bases sitting between them. Germline loops: CDR1 SGHDN, CDR2 FVKESK. CDR3: CASSLWDSFTGNTIYF. The CDR3 bases are TGTGCCAGCAGTCTTTGGGACTCGTTCACTGGAAACACCATATATTTT.

The chain uses TRBV11-3 and TRBJ2-2, with D unclear. CDR3 length: 17 residues. V lost 0 bases, J lost 7 bases, and 18 bases lay in between. The V gene's germline CDR1 is SGHNT and CDR2 YENEEA. The CDR3 reads CASSLDSWQAGSGELFF. The CDR3 DNA reads TGTGCCAGCAGCTTAGATTCTTGGCAGGCCGGAAGCGGGGAGCTGTTTTTT.

This rearrangement joins TRBV4-1 to TRBJ1-2; 9 nucleotides agree with TRBD1. The CDR3 loop spans 16 amino acids. V shed 2 bases and J 2 bases; nucleotides not matched to a gene: 6. CDR1 and CDR2 from the germline V gene are MGHRA and YSYEKL. CDR3 in amino acids: CASSQPYRGLNYGYTF. DNA of the CDR3: TGCGCCAGCAGCCAACCATACAGGGGGCTAAACTATGGCTACACCTTC.

This chain joins TRBV6-5 and TRBJ2-3, with D maybe TRBD2 (7 bases). The CDR3 length is 15 residues. Germline V gene lookup returns CDR1 MNHEY and CDR2 SVGAGI. Trimming removed 6 bases at V and 5 bases at J, with 18 bases between. CDR3 DNA sequence: TGTGCCAGCAGGGGGGGGGCAGGGGCCGGAGATACGCAGTATTTT. Its protein is CASRGGAGAGDTQYF.

The chain carries TRBV6-2 or TRBV6-3 and TRBJ2-7; D gene uncertain. The CDR3 totals 13 residues. Germline CDR1 is MNHEY and CDR2 is SVGEGT. The V gene lost 6 bases and the J gene lost 5 bases, with 14 bases spanning the gap. CDR3 sequence reads: CASSPLGWDEQYF. Written as DNA, the CDR3 is TGTGCCAGCAGCCCACTTGGGTGGGACGAGCAGTACTTC.

V usage is TRBV19 and J usage is TRBJ2-1, with unresolved D. Germline V gene sequence: CDR1 LNHDA, CDR2 SQIVND (reference sequence). Trimming left V 6 bases short and J 8 bases short, with 26 bases between. The CDR3 is 17 residues long. In DNA, the CDR3 is TGTGCCAGTAGCGAGGCCCGTGGGCCTGGGTCCGCGTATGAGCAGTTCTTC. Residues: CASSEARGPGSAYEQFF.

The V and J genes are TRBV12-5 and TRBJ2-5; D not certain. Trimming removed 2 bases from V and 2 bases from J, with 0 bases in between. CDR1 and CDR2 (germline): LGHNT, FRNRAP. This CDR3 has 11 residues. This CDR3 reads CASGLQETQYF. The CDR3 bases are TGTGCTAGTGGTTTGCAAGAGACCCAGTACTTC. The whole variable domain, remainder taken from reference TRBV12-5 and TRBJ2-5, is DARVTQTPRHKVTEMGQEVTMRCQPILGHNTVFWYRQTMMQGLELLAYFRNRAPLDDSGMPKDRFSAEMPDATLATLKIQPSEPRDSAVYFCASGLQETQYFGPGTRLLVL.

The chain links TRBV5-6 to TRBJ2-7; D might be TRBD2 (7 bases). The germline V gene has CDR1 SGHDT and CDR2 YYEEEE. Trimming removed 1 base from V and 0 bases from J, with 14 bases in between. The CDR3 contains 16 residues. The CDR3 loop is CASSLWGGPSSYEQYF. The DNA for the CDR3 is TGTGCCAGCAGCTTGTGGGGGGGGCCGAGCTCCTACGAGCAGTACTTC. The full variable domain, with the rest looked up from reference TRBV5-6 and TRBJ2-7, is DAGVTQSPTHLIKTRGQQVTLRCSPKSGHDTVSWYQQALGQGPQFIFQYYEEEERQRGNFPDRFSGHQFPNYSSELNVNALLLGDSALYLCASSLWGGPSSYEQYFGPGTRLTVT.

The rearrangement uses TRBV7-2 and TRBJ1-4; no clear D gene. The CDR3 contains 15 residues. Germline CDR1 SGHTA, CDR2 FQGNSA. V shed 1 base and J shed 3 bases, with 9 bases lying between them. The CDR3 loop is CASSLDPGANEKLFF. The CDR3 DNA reads TGTGCCAGCAGCTTAGATCCCGGGGCTAATGAAAAACTGTTTTTT.

The chain employs TRBV29-1 and TRBJ2-7; no definite D call. CDR1 and CDR2 (germline): SQVTM, ANQGSEA. The CDR3 is 13 amino acids. The V gene lost 0 bases and the J gene lost 6 bases, with 12 bases spanning the gap. The CDR3 reads CSVEDPHGREQYF. CDR3 DNA sequence: TGCAGCGTTGAAGATCCCCACGGCCGCGAGCAGTACTTC.

The chain combines TRBV14 with TRBJ1-6, with D tentatively TRBD1 (5 bases). This CDR3 comprises 15 residues. The V gene lost 2 bases and the J gene lost 5 bases, with 10 bases spanning the gap. Germline-derived CDR1 and CDR2 are SGHDN and FVKESK. CDR3 in amino acids: CASSQQGENNSPLHF. The DNA of the CDR3 is TGTGCCAGCAGCCAACAGGGAGAAAATAATTCACCCCTCCACTTT.

V gene TRBV4-1 combines with J gene TRBJ2-1; D remains ambiguous. Germline CDR1 and CDR2: MGHRA and YSYEKL. Trimming removed 1 base at V and 2 bases at J, with 9 bases between. The CDR3 runs to 15 residues. Here the CDR3 DNA reads TGCGCCAGCAGCCAAGTAGGTACAACCTACAATGAGCAGTTCTTC. Its translation is CASSQVGTTYNEQFF.

A few counts support this clone. The chain employs TRBV19 and TRBJ1-5; D gene uncertain. CDR3 length equals 17 residues. The V and J ends lost 7 bases and 2 bases respectively, with 21 bases between them. Per the germline V gene, CDR1 is LNHDA and CDR2 is SQIVND (reference sequence). This CDR3 reads CASTLSRAGIRNQPQHF. The CDR3 region has the DNA TGTGCCAGTACGCTTTCGAGGGCTGGTATTCGCAATCAGCCCCAGCATTTT.

In its sample, this clone was seen once. The rearrangement links TRBV9 to TRBJ2-5; weak D call: TRBD1 (6 bases). This CDR3 region has 15 residues. The ends were cut back, 0 bases at V and 3 bases at J, with 12 bases in the middle. CDR1 and CDR2 from the germline V gene are SGDLS and YYNGEE. The CDR3, as DNA: TGTGCCAGCAGCGTAGGTCAGGGGTGGGAAGAGACCCAGTACTTC. Translating gives CASSVGQGWEETQYF.

The chain employs TRBV7-9 and TRBJ2-7, with a weak D call TRBD2 (5 bases). The V gene lost 5 bases and the J gene lost 0 bases, with 14 bases spanning the gap. Germline V lookup: CDR1 SEHNR, CDR2 FQNEAQ (reference sequence). The length of the CDR3 is 15 residues. The CDR3 spells CASSTEDLTSYEQYF. The DNA of the CDR3 is TGTGCCAGCAGCACAGAGGACTTGACCTCCTACGAGCAGTACTTC.

The rearrangement links TRBV9 to TRBJ1-1, with a weak D call TRBD1 (6 bases). Trimming took off 3 bases at V and 3 bases at J, with 9 bases between the two ends. Germline V gene data show CDR1 as SGDLS and CDR2 as YYNGEE. CDR3 length: 13 amino acids. The CDR3 reads CASSGRTDTEAFF. In nucleotides, the CDR3 is TGTGCCAGCAGCGGGAGGACAGACACTGAAGCTTTCTTT.

The rearrangement uses TRBV29-1 and TRBJ1-2; D ambiguous. CDR1 and CDR2 (germline): SQVTM, ANQGSEA. Trimming took off 4 bases at V and 2 bases at J, with 17 bases between the two ends. The CDR3 covers 15 residues. The CDR3 coding sequence is TGCAGCGTTGCATCGGGGAGGGTAGGGAACTATGGCTACACCTTC. It yields the protein CSVASGRVGNYGYTF.

V gene TRBV7-2 combines with J gene TRBJ1-2; D is unresolved. V shed 1 base and J shed 4 bases, with 7 bases lying between them. This CDR3 has 13 residues. CDR1 is SGHTA and CDR2 is FQGNSA in the germline V gene. The CDR3 DNA follows: TGTGCCAGCAGCTTAGACAGACTCTATGGCTACACCTTC. Amino acids: CASSLDRLYGYTF.